This T cell receptor beta chain emerged from a study of shared clonotypes between healthy human individuals. Study summary: Three plates were used per donor for CD4 naive, three for CD4 memory, two for CD8 naive and one for CD8 memory. Findings and limits, study-wide: A reduction in generation probabilities was seen for non-shared clonotypes relative to those shared by all four donors.

Deep-level running was used for the assay. Some clones are missing from TCRdb's copy, which holds only in-frame ones; the method was immunoSEQ multiplex PCR. The sample comprises around 940,000 clones, roughly 72% of which are singletons, and about 1.5% rests with the top ten. Turning to this clone: Its cognate antigen is unknown.

Trimming pared 3 bases from V and 10 bases from J, leaving 16 bases between. Germline V gene data show CDR1 as SNHLY and CDR2 as FYNNEI. The CDR3 loop spans 15 amino acids. This chain uses TRBV2 with TRBJ1-6; D perhaps matches TRBD1 (6 bases). The sequence was collected from a man aged 18-30 years in good health. Source material: memory CD4+ T cells sorted from blood. As for subset: CD45RA-negative fraction. The DNA of the CDR3 is TGTGCCAGCAGTGATTCAGGGGTTCAGGGGTCACCCCTCCACTTT. This gives the protein CASSDSGVQGSPLHF.